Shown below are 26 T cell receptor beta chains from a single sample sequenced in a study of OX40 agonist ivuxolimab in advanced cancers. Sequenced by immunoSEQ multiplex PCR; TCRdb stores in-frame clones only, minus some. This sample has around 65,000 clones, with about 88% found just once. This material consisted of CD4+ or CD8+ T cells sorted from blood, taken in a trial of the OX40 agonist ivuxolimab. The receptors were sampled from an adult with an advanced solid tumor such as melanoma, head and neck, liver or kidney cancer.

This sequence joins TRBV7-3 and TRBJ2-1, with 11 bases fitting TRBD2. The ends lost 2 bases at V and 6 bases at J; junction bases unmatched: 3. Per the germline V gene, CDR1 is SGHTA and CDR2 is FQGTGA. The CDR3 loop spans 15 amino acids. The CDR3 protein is CASSLVLAGVNEQFF. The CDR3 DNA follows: TGTGCCAGCAGCTTAGTACTAGCGGGAGTCAATGAGCAGTTCTTC.

The CDR3 region is CASSDRVGGYEQYF. In DNA form, the CDR3 reads TGTGCCAGCAGCGACAGGGTTGGTGGCTACGAGCAGTACTTC. The chain employs TRBV6-5 and TRBJ2-7, with 7 bases fitting TRBD1. The CDR3 is 14 residues long. The V gene end was trimmed by 6 bases and the J gene end by 3 bases; junction bases not matched to a gene: 8. Germline-derived CDR1 and CDR2 are MNHEY and SVGAGI.

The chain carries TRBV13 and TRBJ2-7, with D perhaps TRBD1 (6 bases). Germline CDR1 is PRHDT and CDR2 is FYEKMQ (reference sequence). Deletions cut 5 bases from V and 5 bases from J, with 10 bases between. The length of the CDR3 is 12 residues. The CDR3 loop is CASSRGSHEQYF. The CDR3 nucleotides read TGTGCCAGCAGCAGGGGGAGCCACGAGCAGTACTTC.

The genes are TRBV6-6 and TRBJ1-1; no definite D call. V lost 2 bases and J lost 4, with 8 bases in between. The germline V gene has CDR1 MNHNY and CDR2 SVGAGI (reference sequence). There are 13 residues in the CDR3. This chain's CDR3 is CASSYREGTEAFF. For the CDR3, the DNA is TGTGCCAGCAGTTACAGGGAAGGCACTGAAGCTTTCTTT.

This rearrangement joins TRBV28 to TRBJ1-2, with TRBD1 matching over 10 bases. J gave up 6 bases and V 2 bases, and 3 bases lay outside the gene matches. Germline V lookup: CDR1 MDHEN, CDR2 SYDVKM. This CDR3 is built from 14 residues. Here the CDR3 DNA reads TGTGCCAGCAGTTTAGGGACAGGGGCTGATGGCTACACCTTC. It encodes CASSLGTGADGYTF.

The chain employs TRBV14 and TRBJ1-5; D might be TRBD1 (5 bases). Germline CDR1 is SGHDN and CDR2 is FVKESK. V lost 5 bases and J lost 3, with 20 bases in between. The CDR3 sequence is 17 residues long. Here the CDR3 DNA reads TGTGCCAGCAGCTCCGGGGGAGCAGGCCAAATCAATCAGCCCCAGCATTTT. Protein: CASSSGGAGQINQPQHF.

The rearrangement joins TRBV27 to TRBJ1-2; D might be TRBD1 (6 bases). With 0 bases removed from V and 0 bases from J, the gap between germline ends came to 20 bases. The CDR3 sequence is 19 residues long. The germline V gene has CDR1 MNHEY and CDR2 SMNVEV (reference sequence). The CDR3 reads CASSLSSMGGQGPNYGYTF. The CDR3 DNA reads TGTGCCAGCAGTTTATCGTCCATGGGGGGTCAGGGGCCTAACTATGGCTACACCTTC.

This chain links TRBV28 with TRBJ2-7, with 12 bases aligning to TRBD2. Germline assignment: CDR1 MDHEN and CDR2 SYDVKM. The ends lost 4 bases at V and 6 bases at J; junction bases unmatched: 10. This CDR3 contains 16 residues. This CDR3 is CASSSLTSGSESEQYF. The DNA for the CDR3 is TGTGCCAGCAGTTCATTGACTAGCGGGAGTGAATCCGAGCAGTACTTC.

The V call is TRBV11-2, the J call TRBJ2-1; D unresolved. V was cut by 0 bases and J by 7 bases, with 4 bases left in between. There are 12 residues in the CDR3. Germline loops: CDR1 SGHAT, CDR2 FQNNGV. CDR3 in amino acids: CASSLERNEQFF. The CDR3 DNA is TGTGCCAGCAGCTTAGAGAGGAATGAGCAGTTCTTC.

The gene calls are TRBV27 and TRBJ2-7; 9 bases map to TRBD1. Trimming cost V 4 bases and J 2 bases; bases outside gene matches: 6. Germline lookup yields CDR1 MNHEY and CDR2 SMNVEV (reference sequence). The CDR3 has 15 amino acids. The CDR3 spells CASSYEQGAAYEQYF. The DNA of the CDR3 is TGTGCCAGCAGTTACGAACAGGGGGCAGCCTACGAGCAGTACTTC.

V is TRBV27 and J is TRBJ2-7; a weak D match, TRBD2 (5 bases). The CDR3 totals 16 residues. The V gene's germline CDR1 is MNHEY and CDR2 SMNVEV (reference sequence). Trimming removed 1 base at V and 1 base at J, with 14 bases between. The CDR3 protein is CASSLLPGLTSYEQYF. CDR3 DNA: TGTGCCAGCAGTTTATTGCCAGGACTTACTTCCTACGAGCAGTACTTC.

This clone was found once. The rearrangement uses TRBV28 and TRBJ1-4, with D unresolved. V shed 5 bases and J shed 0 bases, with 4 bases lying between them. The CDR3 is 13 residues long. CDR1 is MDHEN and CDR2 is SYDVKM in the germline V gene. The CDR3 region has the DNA TGTGCCAGCAGTATTACAACTAATGAAAAACTGTTTTTT. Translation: CASSITTNEKLFF.

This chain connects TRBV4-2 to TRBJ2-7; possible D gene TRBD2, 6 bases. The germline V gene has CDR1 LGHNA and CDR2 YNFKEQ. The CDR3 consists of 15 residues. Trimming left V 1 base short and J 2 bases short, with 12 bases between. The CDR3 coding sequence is TGTGCCAGCAGCCAAGCGAGGGACTGGACCTACGAGCAGTACTTC. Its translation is CASSQARDWTYEQYF.

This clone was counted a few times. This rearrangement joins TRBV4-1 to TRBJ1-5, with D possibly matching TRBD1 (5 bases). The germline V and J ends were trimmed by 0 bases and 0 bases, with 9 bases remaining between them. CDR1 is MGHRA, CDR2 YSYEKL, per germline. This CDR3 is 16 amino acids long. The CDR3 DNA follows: TGCGCCAGCAGCCAAGAATCGGGGGATAGCAATCAGCCCCAGCATTTT. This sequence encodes CASSQESGDSNQPQHF.

The CDR3 protein is CASSGNSQETQYF. CDR3 sequence (DNA): TGTGCCAGCAGCGGTAACTCCCAAGAGACCCAGTACTTC. The chain uses TRBV9 and TRBJ2-5; unclear D gene. The CDR3 loop spans 13 amino acids. With 3 bases removed from V and 1 base from J, the gap between germline ends came to 7 bases. The germline gives CDR1 SGDLS, CDR2 YYNGEE.

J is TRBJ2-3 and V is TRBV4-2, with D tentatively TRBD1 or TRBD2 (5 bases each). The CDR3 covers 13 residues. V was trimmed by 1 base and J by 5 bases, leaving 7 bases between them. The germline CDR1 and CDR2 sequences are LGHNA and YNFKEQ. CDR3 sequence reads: CASSQVGGDTQYF. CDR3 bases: TGTGCCAGCAGCCAAGTTGGGGGAGATACGCAGTATTTT.

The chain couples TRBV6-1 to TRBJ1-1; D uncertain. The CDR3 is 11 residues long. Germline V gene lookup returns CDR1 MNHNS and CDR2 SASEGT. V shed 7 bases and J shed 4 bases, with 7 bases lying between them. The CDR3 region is CASTFGTEAFF. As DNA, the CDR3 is TGTGCCAGCACCTTTGGCACTGAAGCTTTCTTT.

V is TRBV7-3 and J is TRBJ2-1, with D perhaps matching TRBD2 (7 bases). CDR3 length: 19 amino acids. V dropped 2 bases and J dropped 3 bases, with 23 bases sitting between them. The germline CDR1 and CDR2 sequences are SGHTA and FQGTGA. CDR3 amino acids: CASSLEGLAGGGLYNEQFF. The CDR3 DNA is TGTGCCAGCAGCTTAGAAGGACTGGCCGGCGGGGGCCTCTACAATGAGCAGTTCTTC.

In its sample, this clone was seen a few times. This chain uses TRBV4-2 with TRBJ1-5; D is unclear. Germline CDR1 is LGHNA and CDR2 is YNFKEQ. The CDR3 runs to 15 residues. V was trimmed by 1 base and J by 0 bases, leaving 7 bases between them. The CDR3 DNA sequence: TGTGCCAGCAGCCAAGTCGCGGATAGCAATCAGCCCCAGCATTTT. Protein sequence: CASSQVADSNQPQHF.

CDR3 sequence (DNA): TGTGCCAGCAGCTTGCTCCTGGGGGCAGTACCTCTCTACGAGCAGTACTTC. Residues: CASSLLLGAVPLYEQYF. V gene TRBV7-6 combines with J gene TRBJ2-7; possible D gene TRBD1, 6 bases. The CDR3 extends over 17 amino acids. CDR1 and CDR2 (germline): SGHVS, FNYEAQ. Trimming removed 3 bases from V and 3 bases from J, with 21 bases in between.

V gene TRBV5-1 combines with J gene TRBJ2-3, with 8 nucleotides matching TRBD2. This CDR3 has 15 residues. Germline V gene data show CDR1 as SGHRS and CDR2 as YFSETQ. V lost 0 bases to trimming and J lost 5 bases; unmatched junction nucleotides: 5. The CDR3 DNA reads TGCGCCAGCAGCTTGGAAGCGGGAGTATTAGATACGCAGTATTTT. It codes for CASSLEAGVLDTQYF.

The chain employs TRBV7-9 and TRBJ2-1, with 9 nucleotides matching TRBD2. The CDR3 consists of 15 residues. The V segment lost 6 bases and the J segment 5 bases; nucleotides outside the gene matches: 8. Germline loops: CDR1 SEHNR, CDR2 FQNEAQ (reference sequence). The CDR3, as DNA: TGTGCCAGCAGTCAGCGGGGACTAGCAGACAATGAGCAGTTCTTC. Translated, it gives CASSQRGLADNEQFF.

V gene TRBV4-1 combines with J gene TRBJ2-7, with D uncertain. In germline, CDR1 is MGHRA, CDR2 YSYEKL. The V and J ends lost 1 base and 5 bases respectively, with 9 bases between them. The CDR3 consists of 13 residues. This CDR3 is CASSQVAGHEQYF. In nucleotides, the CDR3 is TGCGCCAGCAGCCAAGTAGCTGGGCACGAGCAGTACTTC.

CDR3 sequence reads: CASSARASSGGRGGELFF. For the CDR3, the DNA is TGTGCCAGCAGCGCCCGAGCCTCTTCGGGGGGCCGGGGCGGGGAGCTGTTTTTT. V gene TRBV9 combines with J gene TRBJ2-2, with D possibly matching TRBD2 (7 bases). The CDR3 consists of 18 residues. In germline, CDR1 is SGDLS, CDR2 YYNGEE. V was clipped by 3 bases and J by 7 bases, with 25 bases between them.

The CDR3: CASRGREVEQYF. CDR3 coding DNA: TGCGCCAGCAGGGGCAGGGAGGTCGAGCAGTACTTC. The chain couples TRBV5-1 to TRBJ2-7; weak D call: TRBD2 (6 bases). Trimming stripped 5 bases from V and 6 bases from J, with 12 bases between. In germline, CDR1 is SGHRS, CDR2 YFSETQ. The CDR3 extends over 12 amino acids.

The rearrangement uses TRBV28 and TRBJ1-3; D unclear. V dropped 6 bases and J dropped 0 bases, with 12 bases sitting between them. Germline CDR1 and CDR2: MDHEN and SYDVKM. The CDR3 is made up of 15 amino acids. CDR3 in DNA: TGTGCCAGCAGCCCGACATCCTACTCTGGAAACACCATATATTTT. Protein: CASSPTSYSGNTIYF.